The T cell receptor beta chain described here comes from a study of T cell responses to AZD1222 COVID-19 vaccine (dated by TCRdb to the early 2020s). Context from the whole study: TCR sequencing was performed for 230 to 250 trial participants, of whom some 200 were given two doses of AZD1222 and 26 were given two doses of MenACWY control vaccine. Enrollment into the trials was organized by age into subgroups of 18-55, 56-69 and 70-plus years, and those subgroups contained 148, 28 and 57 TCR-sequenced participants, respectively.

The sample's time point label is to be understood as: about 28 days (+/-7) after the second vaccine dose. Because spike-specific TCR depth and breadth did not differ between the two schedules, AZD1222 recipients who got a second dose at roughly 4 weeks were pooled with those who got a second dose at roughly 12 weeks. Vaccinee samples were obtained from the UK trials COV001 and COV002, which included a single-blind randomized controlled phase 2/3 trial of AZD1222 (ChAdOx1 nCoV-19) in healthy adults. Trial participant PBMC samples were collected at day 0 and day 28 after the second dose for TCRbeta chain sequencing. The CDR3 regions of human TCRbeta chains were analyzed by immunosequencing. Regarding the original processing steps: Repertoire TCRs were checked for matches against a reference library of SARS-CoV-2-specific TCRs that had been generated using the MIRA antigen-specificity platform. Breadth meant the fraction of unique TCRs that were SARS-CoV-2-associated, whereas depth meant the fraction of total T cells that were SARS-CoV-2-associated. Using the MIRA data, each spike-specific TCR was assigned both to the spike region to which the TCR was reactive and to a CD4 or CD8 class. Log10-transformed breadth and depth values were compared by one-way ANOVA with Sidak's multiple comparisons tests. As stored in TCRdb, this immuneACCESS dataset retains in-frame rearrangements with V and J assigned. A fraction of the clones does not appear; measured against another copy, unresolved V genes explain less than half of the discrepancy, and the remainder lacks a known reason. That table gives V, J and clone size, and the DNA gave D and trimming. Here the sample has about 160,000 clones; approximately 87% occur a single time. Approximately 4.3% of the sample is taken by the ten largest.

Broader findings and caveats from the paper: Because no day 14 peak-response samples were available, the repertoires could be characterized only after the peak T cell response. The vaccine-associated CD4 TCRs covered the entire spike protein, and the dominant responses fell in regions 160-218 and 743-854. Most participants were white British and females outnumbered males, and the authors suggested that clonal diversity may have been underestimated. Reportedly, close to half of the unique spike-specific TCRs recognized epitopes lying outside the regions that are mutated in the B.1.351 and B.1.1.7 variants. After two AZD1222 doses, spike-specific TCR breadth and depth were significantly higher than at day 0 and than in MenACWY recipients. Conclusions about previously exposed vaccinees are limited, since just a handful of AZD1222 recipients were seropositive for SARS-CoV-2 at baseline. In the small 56-69-year group, the increase in depth fell short of significance, most likely because of low power.

Regarding this clone: Its antigen is not yet known. Base quality data are lacking; no much larger clone is found one base away.

The CDR1 and CDR2 encoded by the germline V gene are SGHRS and YFSETQ. V was cut back by 2 bases and J by 8 bases, leaving a gap of 13 bases between them. Measured from the cysteine to the phenylalanine, the CDR3 is 14 residues long. Only CDR3 DNA is held: 42 bases, read in frame from base 1. The clonotype comes from an adult who received the AZD1222 COVID-19 vaccine. The input for sequencing was peripheral blood, taken 28 days after the second AZD1222 dose. The V gene is TRBV5-1 and the J gene is TRBJ1-4; the D region possibly corresponds to TRBD1 (6 bases align). The CDR3 has the sequence CASSLSGAPEKLFF. The base sequence is TGCGCCAGCAGCTTATCAGGGGCGCCAGAAAAACTGTTTTTT.